This T cell receptor (beta chain) came from a study of blood T cell repertoires in COVID-19. The overall study: The United States, Italy and Spain supplied acute and convalescent COVID-19 samples.

In the source study's methods: For nucleated cells, counts were estimated from reference gene primer amplification. TCRdb's table, derived via immunoSEQ multiplex PCR, lists solely in-frame clones and lacks some. V, J and clone size were drawn from that table, and D and trimming were deduced from the DNA. The table records over 200,000 clones, around 75% of them present only once. Per germline, CDR1 LGHDT and CDR2 YNNKEL (reference sequence). There are 17 residues in the CDR3. Trimming removed 0 bases from V and 2 bases from J; junction bases left unmatched: 9. This receptor was taken from a human donor in a cohort sampled during active COVID-19. V and J are TRBV3-1 (or the pseudogene TRBV3-2) and TRBJ2-7, with 8 bases fitting TRBD2. Source material: peripheral blood. The DNA of the CDR3 is TGTGCCAGCAGCCAAGATACGGTAGTAGCGGGACCCTACGAGCAGTACTTC. It yields the protein CASSQDTVVAGPYEQYF.